This T cell receptor beta chain was recovered during a study of cytomegalovirus exposure and HLA in healthy donors. Vbeta (60) and Jbeta (13) primers were used in the PCR. Generated by immunoSEQ multiplex PCR, the TCRdb table keeps only in-frame clones and is missing some. The table records some 54,000 clones, 80% of them present only once. Everyone who donated was a healthy bone marrow donor. Germline CDR1 LGHNA, CDR2 YSLEER. The CDR3 length is 15 residues. Trimming pared 1 base from V and 4 bases from J, leaving 13 bases between. The material sequenced was PBMCs. The origin of this receptor is a male donor in good health and CMV-seronegative. The V and J genes are TRBV4-3 and TRBJ2-5; D possibly corresponds to TRBD2 (6 bases). The chain's CDR3 is CASSQGPLGGETQYF. The CDR3 DNA is TGCGCCAGCAGCCAAGGACCTTTGGGGGGAGAGACCCAGTACTTC.